The present T cell receptor beta chain was sequenced within a study of response to subunit inactivated influenza vaccine. The CDR3 has 16 amino acids. From germline, CDR1 is DFQATT and CDR2 SNEGSKA (reference sequence). Details on this clonotype: At one end the junction does not follow the germline gene, possibly because of a read error.

TCRdb re-called the RT-PCR reads through MiXCR, storing one row per CDR3 protein. The table records 500,000 to 600,000 distinct CDR3 sequences, over 10% of them present only once. The V call is TRBV20-1, the J call TRBJ2-7; TRBD2 matches 7 bases. The TCR comes from a man in his fifties who received an inactivated influenza vaccine. The sequenced sample was PBMCs from blood, obtained more than 35 days after vaccination. The CDR3 reads CCAVPGTTHYPYEQYF. CDR3 nucleotides: TGCTGTGCTGTTCCAGGGACTACACACTACCCCTACGAGCAGTACTTC.